A selection of T cell receptor beta chains follows, all from one sample in a study of blood T cells in healthy people across ages. TCRdb analysed the 5' RACE reads with MiXCR anew, one entry per CDR3 protein. The data hold about 940,000 distinct CDR3 sequences, with about 44% observed a single time. The sample taken for sequencing was blood. All receptors derive from a man aged 30 to 39 in good health. Each CDR3 is given with its conserved first and last residue. A D gene is named only where the DNA matches it firmly. Expanded clones get a size class; other rows say once, few or many, or leave the size out.

length	J	size	D	V	CDR3	DNA
16	TRBJ2-3	few	TRBD1	TRBV11-2	CASSRTTGGGLDTQYF	TGTGCCAGCAGCCGCACCACAGGGGGCGGATTAGATACGCAGTATTTT
13	TRBJ2-5	.	.	TRBV29-1	CSYEGSSQETQYF	TGCAGCTATGAGGGTAGCTCCCAAGAGACCCAGTACTTC
16	TRBJ1-4	few	.	TRBV4-1	CASSRQEENLNEKLFF	TGCGCCAGCAGCCGGCAAGAAGAGAACCTTAATGAAAAACTGTTTTTT
17	TRBJ1-1	.	TRBD1	TRBV5-1	CASSVDRAFYMNTEAFF	TGCGCCAGCAGCGTCGACAGGGCTTTCTACATGAACACTGAAGCTTTCTTT
14	TRBJ2-7	few	.	TRBV2	CASSEGLPAYEQYF	TGTGCCAGCAGTGAAGGGCTCCCCGCCTACGAGCAGTACTTC
17	TRBJ2-5	.	.	TRBV7-9	CASSLVPFDRKQETQYF	TGTGCCAGCAGCTTAGTCCCCTTCGACAGGAAACAAGAGACCCAGTACTTC
14	TRBJ1-4	.	TRBD1	TRBV7-2	CASRPQGRGAKLFF	TGTGCCAGCAGACCACAGGGGCGAGGGGCAAAACTGTTTTTT
16	TRBJ2-1	.	.	TRBV9	CASSVGRGTVWGEQFF	TGTGCCAGCAGCGTAGGCCGCGGCACCGTTTGGGGTGAGCAGTTCTTC
17	TRBJ2-3	.	.	TRBV5-1	CASSLVPFRGSTDTQYF	TGCGCCAGCAGCTTGGTCCCCTTTCGGGGTAGCACAGATACGCAGTATTTT
16	TRBJ2-6	.	.	TRBV6-5	CASSYKLGSGANVPTF	TGTGCCAGCAGTTACAAACTGGGCTCTGGGGCCAACGTCCCGACTTTC
12	TRBJ1-2	.	.	TRBV29-1	CSVERGVYGYTF	TGCAGCGTTGAGCGGGGAGTCTATGGCTACACCTTC
13	TRBJ1-1	.	.	TRBV29-1	CSVEGGWGTEAFF	TGCAGCGTTGAGGGGGGATGGGGCACTGAAGCTTTCTTT
15	TRBJ2-7	.	.	TRBV20-1	CSARELDGSSYEQYF	TGCAGTGCTAGAGAGTTAGATGGCAGCTCCTACGAGCAGTACTTC
13	TRBJ2-7	.	TRBD2	TRBV29-1	CSVGGGGGCEQYF	TGCAGCGTTGGTGGCGGGGGGGGTTGCGAGCAGTACTTC
17	TRBJ2-5	.	.	TRBV4-1	CASSQDGGVRGLQTQYF	TGCGCCAGCAGCCAAGATGGCGGAGTACGTGGATTGCAGACCCAGTACTTC
14	TRBJ2-1	many	.	TRBV3-1	CASSRRDGANEQFF	TGTGCCAGCAGCCGCAGGGACGGGGCTAATGAGCAGTTCTTC
13	TRBJ2-7	many	.	TRBV20-1	CSARRDTSYEQYF	TGCAGTGCTAGACGGGACACCTCCTACGAGCAGTACTTC
15	TRBJ2-7	many	TRBD2	TRBV28	CASSRLAGASYEQYF	TGTGCCAGCAGTCGACTAGCGGGGGCCTCCTACGAGCAGTACTTC
12	TRBJ2-1	many	.	TRBV10-3	CAAQGGNNEQFF	TGTGCCGCGCAGGGAGGAAACAATGAGCAGTTCTTC
15	TRBJ2-7	.	.	TRBV6-2/TRBV6-3	CASSYDLVGSYEQYF	TGTGCCAGCAGTTACGACCTAGTCGGGTCCTACGAGCAGTACTTC
15	TRBJ2-7	.	.	TRBV7-2	CAGSPWTENTYEQYF	TGTGCCGGCAGCCCGTGGACAGAAAACACCTACGAGCAGTACTTC
14	TRBJ1-1	.	.	TRBV10-3	CAISLGTANTEAFF	TGTGCCATCAGCCTCGGGACGGCAAACACTGAAGCTTTCTTT
16	TRBJ2-3	.	TRBD2	TRBV6-2/TRBV6-3	CASSPIAGGRGDTQYF	TGTGCCAGCAGTCCCATAGCGGGGGGGCGTGGAGATACGCAGTATTTT
17	TRBJ2-3	few	TRBD2	TRBV4-2	CASSQAGLAGGQDTQYF	TGTGCCAGCAGCCAAGCCGGACTAGCGGGGGGGCAGGATACGCAGTATTTT
17	TRBJ2-1	few	TRBD2	TRBV9	CASSAVGGLAGGNEQFF	TGTGCCAGCAGCGCCGTAGGAGGTCTAGCGGGGGGAAATGAGCAGTTCTTC
13	TRBJ1-5	many	.	TRBV6-5	CASSFTSNQPQHF	TGTGCCAGCAGCTTTACCAGCAATCAGCCCCAGCATTTT
18	TRBJ2-1	.	.	TRBV20-1	CSARGAIGRTSSYNEQFF	TGCAGTGCTAGAGGCGCGATAGGACGCACGAGCTCCTACAATGAGCAGTTCTTC
15	TRBJ1-2	few	TRBD1	TRBV4-1	CASSESRTGFYGYTF	TGCGCCAGCAGCGAAAGCCGGACAGGTTTCTATGGCTACACCTTC
17	TRBJ1-5	once	.	TRBV10-3	CAIRDPWAQGGNQPQHF	TGTGCCATCAGAGACCCCTGGGCCCAGGGTGGAAATCAGCCCCAGCATTTT
14	TRBJ2-3	.	.	TRBV6-6	CASSPWDATDTQYF	TGTGCCAGCAGTCCCTGGGACGCCACAGATACGCAGTATTTT
14	TRBJ1-2	once	.	TRBV6-6	CASSYSTEGYGYTF	TGTGCCAGCAGTTACTCAACAGAGGGCTATGGCTACACCTTC
11	TRBJ1-2	many	.	TRBV7-9	CASSPGSGYTF	TGTGCCAGCAGCCCAGGGTCTGGCTACACCTTC
15	TRBJ2-3	.	TRBD1	TRBV2	CASSDRQGGTDTQYF	TGTGCCAGCAGTGATAGACAGGGGGGCACAGATACGCAGTATTTT
13	TRBJ2-1	few	.	TRBV7-2	CASPKGSYNEQFF	TGTGCCAGCCCCAAGGGCTCCTACAATGAGCAGTTCTTC
12	TRBJ2-3	.	.	TRBV5-1	CASSFVEETQYF	TGCGCCAGCAGCTTTGTAGAAGAGACGCAGTATTTT
11	TRBJ2-7	few	.	TRBV20-1	CSAMQNYEQYF	TGCAGTGCTATGCAGAACTACGAGCAGTACTTC
14	TRBJ2-3	.	.	TRBV3-1	CASSRGATQDAQYF	TGTGCCAGCAGCCGGGGTGCAACCCAGGATGCGCAGTATTTT
16	TRBJ2-5	.	TRBD1	TRBV28	CASSSPWKGASETQYF	TGTGCCAGCAGTTCACCCTGGAAGGGGGCTTCGGAGACCCAGTACTTC
15	TRBJ2-3	.	.	TRBV12-3/TRBV12-4	CASREAGGRLDTQYF	TGTGCCAGCAGAGAGGCAGGGGGGAGGTTAGATACGCAGTATTTT
15	TRBJ1-4	.	.	TRBV5-1	CASNWREGPFEKLFF	TGCGCCAGCAACTGGAGGGAGGGCCCTTTTGAAAAACTGTTTTTT
14	TRBJ2-7	.	.	TRBV3-1	CASRPQGASHEQYF	TGTGCCAGCAGACCCCAAGGAGCATCCCACGAGCAGTACTTC
14	TRBJ1-5	.	TRBD1	TRBV5-1	CASSSTGGQQPQHF	TGCGCCAGCAGTAGTACAGGGGGCCAACAGCCCCAGCATTTT
12	TRBJ1-1	few	TRBD1	TRBV7-2	CASSLTGREAFF	TGTGCCAGCAGCTTGACAGGGCGTGAAGCTTTCTTT
12	TRBJ2-7	few	.	TRBV28	CASSFGVGEQYF	TGTGCCAGCAGTTTTGGTGTAGGCGAGCAGTACTTC
16	TRBJ2-7	.	.	TRBV4-2	CASSQSWGTDSYEQYF	TGTGCCAGCAGCCAGAGTTGGGGGACGGACTCCTACGAGCAGTACTTC
16	TRBJ2-7	few	.	TRBV28	CASSSRDSRGIYEQYF	TGTGCCAGCAGTTCAAGGGACAGTCGGGGGATCTACGAGCAGTACTTC
14	TRBJ1-1	.	TRBD1	TRBV20-1	CSASRDRENTEAFF	TGCAGTGCGAGCCGGGACAGGGAGAACACTGAAGCTTTCTTT
15	TRBJ2-1	many	.	TRBV7-2	CASTGGVATYNEQFF	TGTGCCAGCACAGGAGGGGTGGCAACCTACAATGAGCAGTTCTTC
14	TRBJ1-4	few	TRBD1	TRBV6-5	CASSRQGREEKLFF	TGTGCCAGCAGTCGACAGGGTCGGGAGGAAAAACTGTTTTTT